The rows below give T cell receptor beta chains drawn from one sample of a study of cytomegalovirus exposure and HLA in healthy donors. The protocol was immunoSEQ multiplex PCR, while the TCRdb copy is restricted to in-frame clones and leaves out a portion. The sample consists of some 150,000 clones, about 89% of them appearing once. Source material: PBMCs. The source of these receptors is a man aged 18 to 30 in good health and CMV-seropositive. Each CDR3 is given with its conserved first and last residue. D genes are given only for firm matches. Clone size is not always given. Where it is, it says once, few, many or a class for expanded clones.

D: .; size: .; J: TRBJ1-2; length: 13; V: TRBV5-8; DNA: TGTGCCAGCAGTCAGACAGGTTTAGACGGCTACACCTTC; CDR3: CASSQTGLDGYTF
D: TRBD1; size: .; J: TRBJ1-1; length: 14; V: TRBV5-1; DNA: TGCGCCAGCAGCTGGGACAGCTTGAACACTGAAGCTTTCTTT; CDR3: CASSWDSLNTEAFF
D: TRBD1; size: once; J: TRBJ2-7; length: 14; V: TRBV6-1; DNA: TGTGCCAGCAGTGGGACAGGGGTTTACTACGAGCAGTACTTC; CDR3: CASSGTGVYYEQYF
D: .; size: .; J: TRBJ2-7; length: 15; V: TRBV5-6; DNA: TGTGCCAGCAGCTCCGCCGGGACTTGGGGCTACGAGCAGTACTTC; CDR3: CASSSAGTWGYEQYF
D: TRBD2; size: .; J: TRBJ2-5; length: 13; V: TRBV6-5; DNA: TGTGCCAGCCGGGGGGGGAACCAAGAGACCCAGTACTTC; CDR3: CASRGGNQETQYF
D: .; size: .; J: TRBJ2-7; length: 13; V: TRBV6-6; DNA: TGTGCCAGCACCCCCCAGGACATCCACGAGCAGTACTTC; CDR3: CASTPQDIHEQYF
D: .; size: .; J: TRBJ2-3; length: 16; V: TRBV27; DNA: TGTGCCAGCAGTTCCCCCGCTGAGTCTAGCACAGATACGCAGTATTTT; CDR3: CASSSPAESSTDTQYF
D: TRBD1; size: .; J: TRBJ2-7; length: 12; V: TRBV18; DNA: TGTGCCAGCTCATCGGACAGGGCCGAGCAGTACTTC; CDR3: CASSSDRAEQYF
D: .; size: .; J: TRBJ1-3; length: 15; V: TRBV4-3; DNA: TGCGCCAGCAGCCCGTCTGCGGGGGCCGGAAACACCATATATTTT; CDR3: CASSPSAGAGNTIYF
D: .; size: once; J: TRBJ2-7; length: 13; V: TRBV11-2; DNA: TGTGCCAGCAGCTTGACAGAGTTATACGAGCAGTACTTC; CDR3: CASSLTELYEQYF
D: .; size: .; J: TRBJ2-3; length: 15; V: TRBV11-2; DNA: TGTGCCAGCAGCACCCTACTAAGCTACACAGATACGCAGTATTTT; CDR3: CASSTLLSYTDTQYF
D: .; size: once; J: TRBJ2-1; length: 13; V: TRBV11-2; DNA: TGTGCCAGCAGCTTAGATCTAGGAGATGAGCAGTTCTTC; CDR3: CASSLDLGDEQFF
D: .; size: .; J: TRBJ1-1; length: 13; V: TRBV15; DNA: TGTGCCACCAGCATTAGGGGTGGCACTGAAGCTTTCTTT; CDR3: CATSIRGGTEAFF
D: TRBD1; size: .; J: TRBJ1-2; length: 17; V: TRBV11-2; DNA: TGTGCCAGCAGCCCAGGGGCTTGGGGGACAGAACTCTATGGCTACACCTTC; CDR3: CASSPGAWGTELYGYTF
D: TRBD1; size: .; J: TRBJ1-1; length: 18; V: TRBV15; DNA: TGTGCCACCAGCAGAGATAGAAGGGGGACAGGGGATGTGGGGGAAGCTTTCTTT; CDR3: CATSRDRRGTGDVGEAFF
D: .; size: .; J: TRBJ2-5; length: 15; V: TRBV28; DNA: TGTGCCAGCAGTTTAGGGACAAGGAGTGGGGAGACCCAGTACTTC; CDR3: CASSLGTRSGETQYF
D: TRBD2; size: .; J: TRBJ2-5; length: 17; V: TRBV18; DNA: TGTGCCAGCTCACCTCCCGCCAGCGGGACCCCCCAAGAGACCCAGTACTTC; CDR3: CASSPPASGTPQETQYF
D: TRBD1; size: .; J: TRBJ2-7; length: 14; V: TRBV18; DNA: TGTGCCAGCTCACCTCAGGGACAGGGCTACGAGCAGTACTTC; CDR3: CASSPQGQGYEQYF
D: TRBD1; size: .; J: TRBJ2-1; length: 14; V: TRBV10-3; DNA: TGTGCCATCAGCCTGGACAGGGGGGACAATGAGCAGTTCTTC; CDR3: CAISLDRGDNEQFF
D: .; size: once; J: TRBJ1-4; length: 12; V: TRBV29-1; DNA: TGCAGCGCCCTGGGGGGAGGTGAAAAACTGTTTTTT; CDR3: CSALGGGEKLFF
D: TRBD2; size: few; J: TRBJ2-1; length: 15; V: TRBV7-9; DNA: TGTGCCAGCAGCCCCCGGGGGGGCTTATACAATGAGCAGTTCTTC; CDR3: CASSPRGGLYNEQFF
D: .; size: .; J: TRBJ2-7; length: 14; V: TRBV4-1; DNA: TGCGCCAGCAGCCCCTCGCCCAGTAATTACGAGCAGTACTTC; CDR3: CASSPSPSNYEQYF
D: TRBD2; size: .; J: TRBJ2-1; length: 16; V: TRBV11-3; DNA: TGTGCCAGCAGCCCAACCTTAGCGGGAGGTCACAATGAGCAGTTCTTC; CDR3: CASSPTLAGGHNEQFF
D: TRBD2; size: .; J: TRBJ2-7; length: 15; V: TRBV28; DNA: TGTGCCAGCAGTCGAGGGCTAGCGGGGATCTACGAGCAGTACTTC; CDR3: CASSRGLAGIYEQYF
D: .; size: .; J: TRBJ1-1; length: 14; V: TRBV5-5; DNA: TGTGCCAGCAGCGTCGTCAAGGGGGGGACTGAAGCTTTCTTT; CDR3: CASSVVKGGTEAFF
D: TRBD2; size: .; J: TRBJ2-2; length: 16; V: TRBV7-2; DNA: TGTGCCAGCAGCTTAGTGGGCGGGGGGGCCTTCGGGGAGCTGTTTTTT; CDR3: CASSLVGGGAFGELFF
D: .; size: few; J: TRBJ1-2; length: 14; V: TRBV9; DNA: TGTGCCAGCAGCGTAGGGCAGGGGTCCTATGGCTACACCTTC; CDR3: CASSVGQGSYGYTF
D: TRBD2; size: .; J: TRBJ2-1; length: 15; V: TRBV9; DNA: TGTGCCAGCAGCGTAGTAGCGGGCTCCTACAATGAGCAGTTCTTC; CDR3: CASSVVAGSYNEQFF
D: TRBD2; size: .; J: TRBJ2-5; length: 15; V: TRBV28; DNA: TGTGCCAGCAGTTTGGGCGGGAGGGAGGTTGAGACCCAGTACTTC; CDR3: CASSLGGREVETQYF
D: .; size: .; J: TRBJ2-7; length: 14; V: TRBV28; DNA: TGTGCCAGCATCGAACCGGGACACTCCTACGAGCAGTACTTC; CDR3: CASIEPGHSYEQYF
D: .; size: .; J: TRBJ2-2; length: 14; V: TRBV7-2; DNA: TGTGCCAGCAGAATTCAGGGATACACCGGGGAGCTGTTTTTT; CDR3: CASRIQGYTGELFF
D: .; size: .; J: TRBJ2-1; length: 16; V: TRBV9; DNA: TGTGCCAGCAGCGCAGAACAGGGAACTACCTACAATGAGCAGTTCTTC; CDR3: CASSAEQGTTYNEQFF
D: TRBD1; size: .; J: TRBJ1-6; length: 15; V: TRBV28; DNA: TGTGCCAGCAACCTAATGGACAGGACCAAGTCACCCCTCCACTTT; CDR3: CASNLMDRTKSPLHF
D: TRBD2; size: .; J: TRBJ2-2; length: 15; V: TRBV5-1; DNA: TGCGCCAGCAGCTTGTCGCTAGCGGGCACCGGGGAGCTGTTTTTT; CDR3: CASSLSLAGTGELFF
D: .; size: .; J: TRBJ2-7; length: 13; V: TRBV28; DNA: TGTGCCAGCAGTTTGGGCCACTCCTACGAGCAGTACTTC; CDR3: CASSLGHSYEQYF
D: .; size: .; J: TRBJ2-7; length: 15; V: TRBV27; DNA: TGTGCCAGCAGTCCCCTAAGGGGGAGCTCCTACGAGCAGTACTTC; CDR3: CASSPLRGSSYEQYF
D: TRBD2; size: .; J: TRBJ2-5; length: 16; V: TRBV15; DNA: TGTGCCACCAGCAGAGATCGCGGGGGGATGGGGGAGACCCAGTACTTC; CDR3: CATSRDRGGMGETQYF
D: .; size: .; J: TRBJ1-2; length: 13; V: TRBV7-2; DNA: TGTGCCAGCAGCCGGACGGGGAACTATGGCTACACCTTC; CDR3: CASSRTGNYGYTF
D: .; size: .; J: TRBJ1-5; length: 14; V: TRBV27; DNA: TGTGCCAGCAGTTCGAGTCAGGGGAATCAGCCCCAGCATTTT; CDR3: CASSSSQGNQPQHF
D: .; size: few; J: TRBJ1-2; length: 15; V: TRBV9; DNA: TGTGCCAGCAGCGGGGGGGGCAGCACAACCTATGGCTACACCTTC; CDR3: CASSGGGSTTYGYTF
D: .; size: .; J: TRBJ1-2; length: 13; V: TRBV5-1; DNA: TGCGCCAGCGCCCAGGGGATGTCCTATGGCTACACCTTC; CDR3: CASAQGMSYGYTF
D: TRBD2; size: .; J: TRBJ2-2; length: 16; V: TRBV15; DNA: TGTGCCACCAACACGGGTAGCGGGGTAAACACCGGGGAGCTGTTTTTT; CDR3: CATNTGSGVNTGELFF
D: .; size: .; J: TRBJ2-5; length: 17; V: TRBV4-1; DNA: TGCGCCAGCAGCCACGGGACGGGGGGCATCATTACGGGGACCCAGTACTTC; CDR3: CASSHGTGGIITGTQYF
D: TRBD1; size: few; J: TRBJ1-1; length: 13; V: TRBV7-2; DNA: TGTGCCAGCACGAGAGGACAGGGGCTTGAAGCTTTCTTT; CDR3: CASTRGQGLEAFF
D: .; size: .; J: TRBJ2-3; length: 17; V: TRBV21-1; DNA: TGTGCCAGCAGCCCCAAATGGAGTTCCCTTAGCACAGATACGCAGTATTTT; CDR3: CASSPKWSSLSTDTQYF
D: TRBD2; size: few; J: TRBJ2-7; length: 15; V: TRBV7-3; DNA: TGTGCCAGCAGCTTAGGTGCGGGAGGGCCCTACGAGCAGTACTTC; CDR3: CASSLGAGGPYEQYF
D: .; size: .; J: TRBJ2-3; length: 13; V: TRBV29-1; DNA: TGCAGCGTCGACCGTGGAGGCACAGATACGCAGTATTTT; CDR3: CSVDRGGTDTQYF
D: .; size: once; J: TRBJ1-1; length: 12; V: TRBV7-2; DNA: TGTGCCAGCAGCAGGAGGCAGAGCGTGGCTTTCTTT; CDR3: CASSRRQSVAFF
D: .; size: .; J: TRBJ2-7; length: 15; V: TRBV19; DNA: TGTGCCAGTAGTATAGGGGCCGTTCGCGACTACGAGCAGTACTTC; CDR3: CASSIGAVRDYEQYF
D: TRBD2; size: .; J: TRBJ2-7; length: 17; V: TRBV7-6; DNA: TGTGCCAGCAGCCCCGGAGTTGGTAGCGGGGTTTCCTACGAGCAGTACTTC; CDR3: CASSPGVGSGVSYEQYF
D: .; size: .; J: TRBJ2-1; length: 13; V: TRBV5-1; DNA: TGCGCCAGCAGCTTGGCTACTTTCAATGAGCAGTTCTTC; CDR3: CASSLATFNEQFF
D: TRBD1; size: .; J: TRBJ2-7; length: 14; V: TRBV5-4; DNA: TGTGCCAGCAGCCAGCCCGGGACAGTAGGCGAGCAGTACTTC; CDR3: CASSQPGTVGEQYF